The present T cell receptor (beta chain) was sequenced within a study of cytomegalovirus exposure and HLA in healthy donors. Trimming left V 4 bases short and J 3 bases short, with 26 bases between. Germline CDR1 is SGDLS and CDR2 is YYNGEE. The CDR3 is made up of 20 amino acids. Notes on this clone: Its antigen is not known.

A multiplex PCR was run with 60 Vbeta primers and 13 Jbeta primers. Sequenced by immunoSEQ multiplex PCR; TCRdb stores in-frame clones only, minus some. The profile covers approximately 190,000 clones, with around 90% appearing a single time and roughly 0.98% taken by the ten largest. Study-wide results and limits: In a later analysis, most CMV-associated TCR beta chains appeared HLA-restricted.

The V and J genes are TRBV9 and TRBJ2-6; D unclear. The source of this sequence is a boy under 10 years old in good health and CMV-seronegative. Sequenced: PBMCs. The CDR3 spells CASSSTIRVGSSLGANVLTF. The CDR3 coding sequence is TGTGCCAGCAGCTCAACTATACGGGTCGGAAGCTCTCTTGGGGCCAACGTCCTGACTTTC.